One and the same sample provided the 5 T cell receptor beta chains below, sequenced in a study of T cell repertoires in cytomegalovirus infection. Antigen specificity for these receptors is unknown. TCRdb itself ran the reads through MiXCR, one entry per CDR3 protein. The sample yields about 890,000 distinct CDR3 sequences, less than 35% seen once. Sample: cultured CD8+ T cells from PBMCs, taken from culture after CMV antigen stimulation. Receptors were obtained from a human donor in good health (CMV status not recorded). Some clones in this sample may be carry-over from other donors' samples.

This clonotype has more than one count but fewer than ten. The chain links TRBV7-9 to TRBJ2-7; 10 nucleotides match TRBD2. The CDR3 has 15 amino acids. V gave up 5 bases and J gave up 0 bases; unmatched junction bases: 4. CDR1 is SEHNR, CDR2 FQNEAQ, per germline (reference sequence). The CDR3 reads CASSISGGHSYEQYV. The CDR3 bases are TGTGCCAGCAGCATTAGCGGGGGGCACTCCTACGAGCAGTACGTC.

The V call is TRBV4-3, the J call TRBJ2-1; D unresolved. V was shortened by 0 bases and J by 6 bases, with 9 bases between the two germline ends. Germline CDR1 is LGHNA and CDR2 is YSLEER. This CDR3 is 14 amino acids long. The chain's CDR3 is CASSQESQSNEQFF. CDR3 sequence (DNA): TGCGCCAGCAGCCAAGAAAGCCAGTCCAATGAGCAGTTCTTC.

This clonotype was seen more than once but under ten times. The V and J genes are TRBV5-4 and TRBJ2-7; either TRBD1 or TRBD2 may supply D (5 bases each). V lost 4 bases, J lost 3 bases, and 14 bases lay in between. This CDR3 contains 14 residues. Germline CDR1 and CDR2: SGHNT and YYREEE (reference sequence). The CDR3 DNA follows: TGTGCCAGCAGCCGGGACGGCGGCGGCTACGAGCAGTACGTC. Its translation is CASSRDGGGYEQYV.

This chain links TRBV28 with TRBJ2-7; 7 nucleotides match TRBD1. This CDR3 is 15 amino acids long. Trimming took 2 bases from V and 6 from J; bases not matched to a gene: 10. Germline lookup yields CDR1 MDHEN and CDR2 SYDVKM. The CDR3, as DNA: TGTGCCAGCAGTTTAAGATCGACAGGGTCGAGCGAGCAGTACGTC. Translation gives CASSLRSTGSSEQYV.

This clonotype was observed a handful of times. The DNA for the CDR3 is TGTGCCACCAGTGATTTCGGACAGGGGGCAACAGATACGCAGTATTTT. It translates to CATSDFGQGATDTQYF. J is TRBJ2-3 and V is TRBV24-1; 11 positions agree with TRBD1. The CDR3 consists of 16 residues. V lost 1 base, J lost 3 bases, and 2 bases stayed unmatched. Germline V gene data show CDR1 as KGHDR and CDR2 as SFDVKD.